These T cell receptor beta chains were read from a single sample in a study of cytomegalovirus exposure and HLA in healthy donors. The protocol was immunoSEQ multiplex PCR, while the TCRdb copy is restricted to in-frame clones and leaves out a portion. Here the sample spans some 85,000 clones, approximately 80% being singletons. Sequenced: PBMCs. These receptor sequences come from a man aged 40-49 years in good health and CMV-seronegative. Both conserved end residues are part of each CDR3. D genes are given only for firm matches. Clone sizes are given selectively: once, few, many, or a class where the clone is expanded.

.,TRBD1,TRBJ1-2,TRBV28,CASSSLPTGNYGYTF,TGTGCCAGCAGTTCCCTCCCGACAGGGAACTATGGCTACACCTTC
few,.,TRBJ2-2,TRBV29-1,CSVRLGGADTGELFF,TGCAGCGTTCGCTTGGGGGGGGCGGACACCGGGGAGCTGTTTTTT
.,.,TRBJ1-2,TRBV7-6,CASSLAKDSNYGYTF,TGTGCCAGCAGCTTAGCCAAGGACAGTAACTATGGCTACACCTTC
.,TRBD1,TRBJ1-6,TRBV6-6,CASTDSGDRPLHF,TGTGCCAGCACCGATTCGGGGGACAGACCCCTCCACTTT
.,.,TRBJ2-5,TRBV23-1,CASSQSCLGGNQETQYF,TGCGCCAGCAGTCAATCCTGCTTGGGAGGTAATCAAGAGACCCAGTACTTC
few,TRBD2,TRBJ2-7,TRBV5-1,CASSLVGGEYYEQYF,TGCGCCAGCAGCTTGGTGGGGGGGGAATACTACGAGCAGTACTTC
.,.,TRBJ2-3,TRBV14,CASSQDSRQFPTDTQYF,TGTGCCAGCAGCCAAGACTCGAGGCAGTTCCCCACAGATACGCAGTATTTT
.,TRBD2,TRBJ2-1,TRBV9,CASSATSGGYNEQFF,TGTGCCAGCAGCGCCACTAGCGGGGGTTACAATGAGCAGTTCTTC
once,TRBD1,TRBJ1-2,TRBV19,CASSGIPGQAAIYGYTF,TGTGCCAGTAGTGGAATTCCGGGACAGGCCGCGATCTATGGCTACACCTTC
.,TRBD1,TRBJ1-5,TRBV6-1,CASSRDRKYQPQHF,TGTGCCAGCAGTAGGGACAGGAAGTATCAGCCCCAGCATTTT
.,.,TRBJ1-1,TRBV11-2,CASSESGFEDTEAFF,TGTGCCAGCAGCGAATCGGGGTTTGAGGACACTGAAGCTTTCTTT
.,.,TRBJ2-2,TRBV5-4,CASSLSRGDTGELFF,TGTGCCAGCAGCTTGAGCAGGGGGGACACCGGGGAGCTGTTTTTT
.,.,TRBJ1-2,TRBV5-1,CASSWGPGVVGTNGYTF,TGCGCCAGCAGCTGGGGACCGGGAGTGGTGGGGACTAATGGCTACACCTTC
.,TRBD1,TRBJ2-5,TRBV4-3,CASSRALKQGAAKETQYF,TGCGCCAGCAGCCGGGCCCTAAAACAGGGGGCGGCTAAAGAGACCCAGTACTTC
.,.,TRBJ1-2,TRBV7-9,CASSPDTGYYTF,TGTGCCAGCAGCCCAGATACAGGTTACTACACCTTC
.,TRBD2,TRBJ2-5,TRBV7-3,CASSLLAGSRETQYF,TGTGCCAGCAGCTTACTAGCGGGGAGCCGAGAGACCCAGTACTTC
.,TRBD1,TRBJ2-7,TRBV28,CASSGQGRLPYEQYF,TGTGCCAGCAGTGGACAGGGGCGGCTCCCCTACGAGCAGTACTTC
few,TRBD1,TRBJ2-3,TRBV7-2,CASSSSIRGPDTQYF,TGTGCCAGCAGCTCGTCGATTAGGGGGCCAGATACGCAGTATTTT
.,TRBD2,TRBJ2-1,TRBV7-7,CASSPYPGTSGGARYNEQFF,TGTGCCAGCAGCCCCTACCCCGGGACTAGCGGGGGGGCTCGGTACAATGAGCAGTTCTTC
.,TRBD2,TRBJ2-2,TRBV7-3,CASSGISGGARTGELFF,TGTGCCAGCAGCGGGATTAGCGGGGGGGCGCGCACCGGGGAGCTGTTTTTT
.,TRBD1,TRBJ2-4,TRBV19,CASSFTGTGFSYF,TGTGCCAGTAGTTTCACCGGGACAGGGTTTTCGTACTTC
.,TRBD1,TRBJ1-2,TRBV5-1,CASSPGQRTYGYTF,TGCGCCAGCAGCCCGGGACAGAGGACCTATGGCTACACCTTC
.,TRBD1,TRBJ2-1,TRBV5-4,CASSWGTAKNEQFF,TGTGCCAGCAGCTGGGGGACAGCCAAAAATGAGCAGTTCTTC
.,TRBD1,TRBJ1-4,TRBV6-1,CASRSGQGNEKLFF,TGTGCCAGCAGGTCGGGACAGGGGAATGAAAAACTGTTTTTT
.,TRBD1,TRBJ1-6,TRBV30,CAWSPVDRDSPLHF,TGTGCCTGGAGTCCCGTTGACAGGGATTCACCCCTCCACTTT
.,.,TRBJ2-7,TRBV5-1,CASSFQGTRTYEQYF,TGCGCCAGCAGCTTCCAAGGGACACGCACCTACGAGCAGTACTTC
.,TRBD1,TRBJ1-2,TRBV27,CASSITGGDYGYTF,TGTGCCAGCAGCATAACAGGGGGCGACTATGGCTACACCTTC
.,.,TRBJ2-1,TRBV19,CASSMAALSHYNEQFF,TGTGCCAGTAGTATGGCCGCCCTTTCGCACTACAATGAGCAGTTCTTC
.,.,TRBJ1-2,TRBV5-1,CASSFKEQGSYGYTF,TGCGCCAGCAGCTTCAAGGAGCAGGGGTCCTATGGCTACACCTTC
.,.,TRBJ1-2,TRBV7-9,CASSLSLYSGYTF,TGTGCCAGCAGCTTATCGTTATACAGTGGCTACACCTTC
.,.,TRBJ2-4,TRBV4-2,CASSQAGTFAKNIQYF,TGTGCCAGCAGCCAGGCGGGGACTTTCGCCAAAAACATTCAGTACTTC